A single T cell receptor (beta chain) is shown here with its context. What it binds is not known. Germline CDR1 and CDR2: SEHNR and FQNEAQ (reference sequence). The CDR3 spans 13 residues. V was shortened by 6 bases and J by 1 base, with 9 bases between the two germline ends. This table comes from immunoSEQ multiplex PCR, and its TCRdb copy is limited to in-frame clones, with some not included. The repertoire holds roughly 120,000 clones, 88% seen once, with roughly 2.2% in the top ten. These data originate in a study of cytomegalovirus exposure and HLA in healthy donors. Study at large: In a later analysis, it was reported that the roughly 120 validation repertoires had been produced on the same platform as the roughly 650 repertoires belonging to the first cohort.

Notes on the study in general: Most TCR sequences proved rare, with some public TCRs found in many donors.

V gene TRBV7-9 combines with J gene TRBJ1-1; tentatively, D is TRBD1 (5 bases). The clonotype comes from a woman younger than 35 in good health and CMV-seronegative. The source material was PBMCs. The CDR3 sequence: CASRRTGNTEAFF. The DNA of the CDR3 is TGTGCCAGCAGACGAACAGGGAACACTGAAGCTTTCTTT.